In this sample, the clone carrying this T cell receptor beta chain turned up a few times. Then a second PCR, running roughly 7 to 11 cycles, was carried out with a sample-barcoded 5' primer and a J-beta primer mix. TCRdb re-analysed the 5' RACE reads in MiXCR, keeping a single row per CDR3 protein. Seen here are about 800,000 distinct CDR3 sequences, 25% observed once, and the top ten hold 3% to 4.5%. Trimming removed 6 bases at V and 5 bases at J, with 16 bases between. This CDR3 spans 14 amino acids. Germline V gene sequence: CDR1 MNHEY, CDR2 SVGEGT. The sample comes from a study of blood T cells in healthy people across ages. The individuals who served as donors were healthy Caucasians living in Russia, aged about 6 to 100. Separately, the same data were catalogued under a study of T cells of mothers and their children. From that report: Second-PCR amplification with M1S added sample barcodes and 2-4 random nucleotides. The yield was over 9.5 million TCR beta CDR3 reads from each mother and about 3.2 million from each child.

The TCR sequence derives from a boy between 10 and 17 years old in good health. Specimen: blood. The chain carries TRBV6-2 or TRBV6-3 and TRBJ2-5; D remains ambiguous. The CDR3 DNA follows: TGTGCCAGCAGCACACCTCTGATGGGGGAGACCCAGTACTTC. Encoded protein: CASSTPLMGETQYF.